This T cell receptor (beta chain) was recorded in a study of cytomegalovirus exposure and HLA in healthy donors. Points from the study as a whole: Looking again later, the authors saw that most CMV-associated TCR beta chains seemed HLA-restricted. Later analysis revealed greater clonal expansion in HLA-associated TCR beta chains than in equally common others.

The study ran its PCR with 60 Vbeta and 13 Jbeta primers. TCRdb's copy holds only in-frame clones and misses some; the assay was immunoSEQ multiplex PCR. The data contain 130,000 to 150,000 clones, just under 80% of them singletons. About this clone itself: Its antigen remains unknown.

Germline V gene sequence: CDR1 SGHRS, CDR2 YFSETQ. V gave up 0 bases and J gave up 7 bases; unmatched junction bases: 3. The CDR3 spans 15 residues. The TCR originated in a man aged 25-40 years in good health and CMV-seronegative. The sequenced sample was PBMCs. The chain combines TRBV5-1 with TRBJ2-2; 10 nucleotides agree with TRBD1. This CDR3 is CASSLAGQGHGELFF. The CDR3 coding sequence is TGCGCCAGCAGCTTGGCGGGACAGGGGCACGGGGAGCTGTTTTTT.